This TCR beta chain was obtained from a study of T cells after posttransplantation cyclophosphamide (dated by TCRdb to the mid-2010s). A note on the overall study: Using TRB sequencing, the study followed how the T cell repertoire reconstituted after myeloablative bone marrow transplantation in which posttransplantation cyclophosphamide served as GVHD prophylaxis. Samples from around 40 PTCy-treated patients and roughly 17 related bone marrow donors of those patients were subjected to antigen receptor sequencing. TRB sequencing was performed on blood from all 34 PTCy patients with 1-year posttransplant specimens. In 3 patients, up to about 3 additional blood samples taken between 2 and 5.2 years after transplant also underwent TRB sequencing, as did pretransplant blood from 4 patients. TRA and TRB clonality were tightly correlated in several samples, so subsequent TCR analyses focused on TRB only. Public TRB sequences were compared against a database of over 3,000 sequences linked to responses to pathogens, tumor antigens, self-antigens and alloantigens. The paper's findings and limits, for the study overall: Across roughly 40 patients, recipient CMV seropositivity and CMV reactivation were highly associated with TRB clonality; PTCy diversity was similar to CNI/methotrexate controls. The TRB repertoires of T cells infiltrating skin or the GI tract showed only limited overlap with the TRB repertoires found in blood. Donor-recipient similarity was low at 1-2 months but rose over the first year, and later blood repertoires were often dominated by donor CD8+ memory clones.

Genomic DNA was used for TRB sequencing, which was performed with the immunoSEQ assay at survey resolution or with the hsTCRB kit. The study's own analysis went as follows. The immunoSEQ software was used for initial read processing, and the LymphoSeq R package was used for repertoire analyses. Clonality was computed as 1 minus normalized Shannon entropy, and a Gini coefficient was also calculated for each TRB dataset. Phenotypes of unsorted samples were inferred by mapping TRB sequences from sorted subsets of the recipient or donor onto the same recipient's unsorted samples. This is the immuneACCESS table as TCRdb keeps it, with only in-frame sequences that have V and J called. A part of the clones is gone; compared with another copy, unresolved V genes explain less than half, and the rest is unexplained. The V and J calls and clone size come from that table; D and trimming were worked out from the DNA. Listed for this sample are some 39,000 clones, none observed only a single time. About 1.2% of the sample rests with the top ten.

V is reduced by 3 bases and J by 2 bases, leaving a spacing of 10 bases between them. Including the terminal cysteine and phenylalanine, the CDR3 comprises 14 residues. Only the CDR3 DNA is retained, 42 bases long and in frame from the first base. The germline V gene gives CDR1 as MNHNS and CDR2 as SASEGT. This clone showed up many times. It has no known antigen specificity. No base qualities exist here, and no much larger clone lies one base off it. On the day of marrow donation, related bone marrow donors gave peripheral blood samples. Mononuclear cells from peripheral blood and bone marrow were separated by Ficoll-Hypaque density centrifugation and then cryopreserved.

The sequence is built from TRBV6-1 and TRBJ1-1, with the D gene too uncertain to name. This receptor was obtained from a girl aged 5 to 17 in good health, CMV-negative, and a related stem cell transplant donor. The source material was PBMCs. The CDR3 here reads CASSDTPKNTEAFF. The sequence in DNA is TGTGCCAGCAGTGATACTCCGAAAAACACTGAAGCTTTCTTT.